The entry that follows covers one TCR beta chain sequence. The antigen remains undetermined. Both 60 Vbeta primers and 13 Jbeta primers went into the PCR. The repertoire was sequenced with immunoSEQ multiplex PCR; TCRdb's copy has only in-frame clones and lacks some. Of about 110,000 clones listed, 79% were seen once; the top ten hold around 6.6%. The donors (healthy individuals) were bone marrow donors. This entry comes from a study of cytomegalovirus exposure and HLA in healthy donors. General study findings and limits: Diagnosis of cytomegalovirus status made by the classifier reportedly showed high specificity and sensitivity. In a later analysis, compared with equally common non-associated chains, HLA-associated beta chains were more expanded. Rarity held for most TCR sequences, but there were some public TCRs that occurred in many donors.

The ends lost 5 bases at V and 11 bases at J; junction bases unmatched: 4. CDR3 length equals 12 residues. The germline V gene encodes CDR1 MNHEY and CDR2 SVGAGI. This sequence originates from a man aged 25-40 years in good health and CMV-seropositive. The chain carries TRBV6-5 and TRBJ2-1; 9 bases align to TRBD1. The source material was PBMCs. CDR3 loop: CASSPNRGQQFF. CDR3 in DNA: TGTGCCAGCAGTCCAAACAGGGGGCAGCAGTTCTTC.